This T cell receptor beta chain was identified during a study of T-cell memory formation after mild COVID-19. Study as a whole: The TCR clusters were mostly specific to one donor. Whole-study findings and limits: A balance of CD4 and CD8 characterized clones contracting day 15 to 85, whereas later expanders leaned CD4+.

TCRdb used MiXCR to reprocess the 5' RACE reads, holding one entry per CDR3 protein. The sample holds roughly 250,000 distinct CDR3 sequences, roughly a sixth seen once. This clonotype was counted a few times. The antigen is not known. V was trimmed by 3 bases and J by 2 bases, leaving 14 bases between them. CDR1 and CDR2 (germline): MGHRA, YSYEKL. CDR3 length: 15 amino acids. This TCR was recovered from a man younger than 35 who had mild COVID-19 (a few samples of this study predate the infection). Cell type and time point are not known. Sequences were obtained from PBMCs or a T cell subset sorted from them (not recorded which). This chain connects TRBV4-1 to TRBJ2-7; D possibly corresponds to TRBD1 (7 bases). The CDR3 loop is CASSQAGQKTYEQYF. Here the CDR3 DNA reads TGCGCCAGCAGCCAGGCGGGACAGAAAACCTACGAGCAGTACTTC.